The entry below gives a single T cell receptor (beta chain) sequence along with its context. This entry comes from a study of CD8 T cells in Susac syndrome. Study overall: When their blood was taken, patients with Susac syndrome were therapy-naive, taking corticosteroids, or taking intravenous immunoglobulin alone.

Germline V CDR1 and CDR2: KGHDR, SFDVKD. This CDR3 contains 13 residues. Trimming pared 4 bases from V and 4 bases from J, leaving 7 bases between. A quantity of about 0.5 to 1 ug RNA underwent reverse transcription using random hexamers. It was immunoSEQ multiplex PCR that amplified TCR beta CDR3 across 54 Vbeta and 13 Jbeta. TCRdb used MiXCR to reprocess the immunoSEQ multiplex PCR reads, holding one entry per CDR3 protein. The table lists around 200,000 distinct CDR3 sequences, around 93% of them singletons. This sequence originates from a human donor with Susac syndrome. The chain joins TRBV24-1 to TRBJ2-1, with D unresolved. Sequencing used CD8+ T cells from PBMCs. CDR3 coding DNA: TGTGCCACCAGTGACGGACCTTACAATGAGCAGTTCTTC. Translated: CATSDGPYNEQFF.